Listed below are T cell receptor beta chains from one sample, sequenced in a study of type 1 regulatory T cells. TCRdb re-analysed the reads in MiXCR, keeping a single row per CDR3 protein. The table records roughly 71,000 distinct CDR3 sequences, around 57% of them present only once. No antigen is known for these receptors. The sample consisted of cultured T cells, either the whole culture or a sorted T cell fraction (not recorded which). These TCRs come from a human donor in good health. Each CDR3 is given with its conserved first and last residue. The D gene is left open where the match is weak. Clone size, where shown, is once, few, many, or a class for clones that have expanded.

V gene: TRBV5-6; J gene: TRBJ2-2; D gene: TRBD2; clone size: -; CDR3 DNA: TGTGCCAGCAGCTTCGGACTAGCGGGCCCGAACACCGGGGAGCTGTTTTTT; CDR3 protein: CASSFGLAGPNTGELFF
V gene: TRBV20-1; J gene: TRBJ2-1; D gene: TRBD2; clone size: -; CDR3 DNA: TGCAGTGCTAGTAGCCTAGCGGGAGCCCCGAGGGCGGATGAGCGGTTCTTC; CDR3 protein: CSASSLAGAPRADERFF
V gene: TRBV7-3; J gene: TRBJ2-1; D gene: TRBD2; clone size: -; CDR3 DNA: TGTGCCAGCAGCCCTGGACTAGCCTACAATGAGCAGTTCTTC; CDR3 protein: CASSPGLAYNEQFF
V gene: TRBV5-4; J gene: TRBJ2-5; D gene: -; clone size: -; CDR3 DNA: TGTGCCAGCAGCTTGGAGGCAGCGGGAGAGACCCAGTACTTC; CDR3 protein: CASSLEAAGETQYF
V gene: TRBV3-1; J gene: TRBJ2-1; D gene: TRBD2; clone size: -; CDR3 DNA: TGTGCCAGCAGCCATACTCAGCGGGAATACAATGAGCAGTTCTTC; CDR3 protein: CASSHTQREYNEQFF
V gene: TRBV2; J gene: TRBJ1-5; D gene: -; clone size: -; CDR3 DNA: TGTGACAGCAGTGAAGGCCTCCCGGGGCAGCCCCAGCATTTT; CDR3 protein: CDSSEGLPGQPQHF
V gene: TRBV28; J gene: TRBJ2-7; D gene: TRBD1; clone size: -; CDR3 DNA: TGTGCCAGCGGAACAGGGGAAACTAATTACGAGCAGTACTTC; CDR3 protein: CASGTGETNYEQYF
V gene: TRBV10-2; J gene: TRBJ2-5; D gene: -; clone size: -; CDR3 DNA: TGCGCCAGCAGTGAGCCGGGACTTGAAGAGACCCAGTACTTC; CDR3 protein: CASSEPGLEETQYF
V gene: TRBV24-1; J gene: TRBJ2-1; D gene: TRBD2; clone size: -; CDR3 DNA: TGTGCCACCAGTGATGAGGGACTAGGCTCCAATGAGCAGTTCTTC; CDR3 protein: CATSDEGLGSNEQFF
V gene: TRBV4-1; J gene: TRBJ2-7; D gene: TRBD1; clone size: -; CDR3 DNA: TGCGCCAGCAGCTCCCTGGGACAGTCCTACGAGCAGTACTTC; CDR3 protein: CASSSLGQSYEQYF
V gene: TRBV11-2; J gene: TRBJ1-2; D gene: TRBD1; clone size: -; CDR3 DNA: TGTGCCAGCAGCTCATCGACAGGGAAGGGGGACTATGGCTACACCTTC; CDR3 protein: CASSSSTGKGDYGYTF
V gene: TRBV6-6; J gene: TRBJ2-1; D gene: TRBD2; clone size: few; CDR3 DNA: TGTGCCAGCAGTAAGATAGCGGGAGGCCCAGGGAATGAGCAGTTCTTC; CDR3 protein: CASSKIAGGPGNEQFF
V gene: TRBV4-1; J gene: TRBJ1-2; D gene: -; clone size: -; CDR3 DNA: TGCGCCACCTCGGGACACACAAACTATGGCTACACATTC; CDR3 protein: CATSGHTNYGYTF
V gene: TRBV12-2; J gene: TRBJ2-1; D gene: -; clone size: -; CDR3 DNA: TGTGCAAGTCGCCTCAACAATGAGCAGTTCTTC; CDR3 protein: CASRLNNEQFF
V gene: TRBV20-1; J gene: TRBJ1-1; D gene: TRBD1; clone size: -; CDR3 DNA: TGCAGTGCTAGTCAAGGGGGCGCGAGGGGTACTGAAGCTTTCTTT; CDR3 protein: CSASQGGARGTEAFF
V gene: TRBV7-2; J gene: TRBJ2-3; D gene: -; clone size: -; CDR3 DNA: TGTGCCAGCAGCCCCCTTCCGCTAGTAACAGATACGCAGTATTTT; CDR3 protein: CASSPLPLVTDTQYF
V gene: TRBV6-5; J gene: TRBJ1-2; D gene: -; clone size: -; CDR3 DNA: TGTGCCAGCAGCCCGGACAGACATCCGGATGGCTACACCTTC; CDR3 protein: CASSPDRHPDGYTF
V gene: TRBV20-1; J gene: TRBJ2-1; D gene: -; clone size: -; CDR3 DNA: TGCAGTGCTAGAAGTTCCCCCTACTCCTACAATGAGCAGTTCTTC; CDR3 protein: CSARSSPYSYNEQFF
V gene: TRBV7-2; J gene: TRBJ2-7; D gene: TRBD2; clone size: -; CDR3 DNA: TGTGCCAGCAGCTTAAGGAGCGGGATGGGTTACGAGCAGTACTTC; CDR3 protein: CASSLRSGMGYEQYF
V gene: TRBV7-2; J gene: TRBJ2-3; D gene: TRBD2; clone size: once; CDR3 DNA: TGTGCCAGCAGCCCAACTAGCGGGCCAGATACGCAGTATTTT; CDR3 protein: CASSPTSGPDTQYF
V gene: TRBV7-2; J gene: TRBJ2-3; D gene: -; clone size: -; CDR3 DNA: TGTGCCAGCAGCTCGCGACTAGACAGCACAGATACGCAGTATTTT; CDR3 protein: CASSSRLDSTDTQYF
V gene: TRBV5-1; J gene: TRBJ2-1; D gene: -; clone size: few; CDR3 DNA: TGCGCCAGCAGCTTCCGACAGGACTACAATGAGCAGTTCTTC; CDR3 protein: CASSFRQDYNEQFF
V gene: TRBV6-2/TRBV6-3; J gene: TRBJ2-5; D gene: -; clone size: few; CDR3 DNA: TGTGCCAGCAGCCTTGAGATCCCGATCCAAGAGACCCAGTACTTC; CDR3 protein: CASSLEIPIQETQYF
V gene: TRBV7-2; J gene: TRBJ2-2; D gene: TRBD2; clone size: few; CDR3 DNA: TGTGCCAGCAGCCCCCGGACTAGCCAAACCGGGGAGCTGTTTTTT; CDR3 protein: CASSPRTSQTGELFF
V gene: TRBV30; J gene: TRBJ1-4; D gene: -; clone size: few; CDR3 DNA: TGTGCCTGGAGTGGCTCGACTGGGGGCGAAAAACTGTTTTTT; CDR3 protein: CAWSGSTGGEKLFF
V gene: TRBV29-1; J gene: TRBJ2-3; D gene: -; clone size: -; CDR3 DNA: TGCAGCGTTGAGTTCGGGGGTGGCAGCACAGATACACAGTATTTT; CDR3 protein: CSVEFGGGSTDTQYF
V gene: TRBV6-5; J gene: TRBJ2-1; D gene: TRBD2; clone size: -; CDR3 DNA: TGTGCCAGCAGTTCGCCGGGACTAGGTATTGAGCAGTTCTTC; CDR3 protein: CASSSPGLGIEQFF
V gene: TRBV5-5; J gene: TRBJ2-1; D gene: TRBD2; clone size: few; CDR3 DNA: TGTGCCAGCAGCCCGGTTCGACTAGCCTTGTACAATGAGCAGTTCTTC; CDR3 protein: CASSPVRLALYNEQFF
V gene: TRBV24-1; J gene: TRBJ2-2; D gene: TRBD1; clone size: -; CDR3 DNA: TGTGCCACCAGTGATACCAGGGGGCTGAACACCGGGGAGCTGTTTTTT; CDR3 protein: CATSDTRGLNTGELFF
V gene: TRBV7-8; J gene: TRBJ1-6; D gene: -; clone size: -; CDR3 DNA: TGTGCCAGCAGCTTAAGCTTGAACTCCTATAATTCACCCCTCCACTTT; CDR3 protein: CASSLSLNSYNSPLHF
V gene: TRBV19; J gene: TRBJ2-2; D gene: -; clone size: once; CDR3 DNA: TGTGCCAGTAAGGAGGGGGTACTGGCGGCCAGATACACCGGGGAGCTGTTTTTT; CDR3 protein: CASKEGVLAARYTGELFF
V gene: TRBV14; J gene: TRBJ2-7; D gene: -; clone size: -; CDR3 DNA: TGTGCCAGCAGCCACCCGGGGGCCCACGAGCAGTACTTC; CDR3 protein: CASSHPGAHEQYF
V gene: TRBV20-1; J gene: TRBJ1-5; D gene: -; clone size: few; CDR3 DNA: TGCAGTGCTAGAGATCGAAGGTGGCCCGAGGGGCCCCAGCATTTT; CDR3 protein: CSARDRRWPEGPQHF